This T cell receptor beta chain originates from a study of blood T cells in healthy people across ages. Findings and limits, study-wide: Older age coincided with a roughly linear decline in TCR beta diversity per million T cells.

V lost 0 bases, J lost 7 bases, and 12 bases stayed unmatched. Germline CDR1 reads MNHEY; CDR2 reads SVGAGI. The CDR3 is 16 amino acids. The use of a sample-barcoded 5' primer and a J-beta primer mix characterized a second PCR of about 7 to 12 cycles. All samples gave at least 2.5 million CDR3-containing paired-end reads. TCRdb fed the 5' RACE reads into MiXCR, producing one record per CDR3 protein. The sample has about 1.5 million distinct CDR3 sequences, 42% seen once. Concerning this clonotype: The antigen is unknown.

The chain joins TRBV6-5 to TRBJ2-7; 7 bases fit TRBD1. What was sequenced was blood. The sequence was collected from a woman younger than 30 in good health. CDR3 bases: TGTGCCAGCAGTTACTCGCCCGGGACAGATTTAAATGAGCAGTACTTC. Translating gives CASSYSPGTDLNEQYF.